This paragraph reports one T cell receptor beta chain. Its antigen is not known. The table came from immunoSEQ multiplex PCR; TCRdb's copy has only in-frame clones and leaves some out. The repertoire consists of about 33,000 clones, with more than 90% occurring once and the leading ten covering around 26%. This specimen belongs to a study of T cell clones after liver transplantation. In the study overall: HCV positivity affected three of eight recipients; the rest lacked autoimmune or viral indications. Study-wide findings and caveats: Donor-reactive sequences fell more than third party-reactive ones, suggesting partial deletion. A significant post-transplant drop in circulating graft-donor-reactive CD4 TCRbeta sequences occurred in most of the 8 subjects. Rather than being deleted, graft donor-reactive T cells may have moved into the graft.

CDR3 length: 14 amino acids. The V gene's germline CDR1 is MDHEN and CDR2 SYDVKM. After removal of 2 bases from V and 7 bases from J, the junction contained 4 bases not matched to a gene. The sequence derives from a human patient who received a liver transplant. T cells may partly derive from the graft donor. Sequencing was performed on CD8+ T cells from blood, taken 12 months after liver transplant. The V and J genes are TRBV28 and TRBJ2-1; 8 nucleotides line up with TRBD2. The CDR3 here is CASSLVTSANEQFF. CDR3 sequence (DNA): TGTGCCAGCAGTTTAGTGACTAGCGCTAATGAGCAGTTCTTC.